The clone carrying this TCR beta chain was recorded a few times. CDR3 length: 14 residues. V dropped 5 bases and J dropped 4 bases, with 14 bases sitting between them. From germline, CDR1 is SGHTA and CDR2 FQGNSA. The data were taken from a study of Graves' ophthalmopathy and Graves' hyperthyroidism. The TCR beta CDR3 regions underwent amplification from RNA transcripts. The first round was an RT-PCR with HTBI primers, and the second round was a multiplex PCR. TCRdb fed the multiplex PCR reads into MiXCR, producing one record per CDR3 protein. The sample lists roughly 160,000 distinct CDR3 sequences, around two fifths occurring once.

The source material was peripheral blood. This chain joins TRBV7-2 and TRBJ1-2; D might be TRBD1 (6 bases). The clonotype was recovered from a man younger than 40 with Graves' ophthalmopathy. The CDR3 DNA is TGTGCCAGCAGCGCCCGACAGGACCCCTATGGCTACACCTTC. Its protein is CASSARQDPYGYTF.